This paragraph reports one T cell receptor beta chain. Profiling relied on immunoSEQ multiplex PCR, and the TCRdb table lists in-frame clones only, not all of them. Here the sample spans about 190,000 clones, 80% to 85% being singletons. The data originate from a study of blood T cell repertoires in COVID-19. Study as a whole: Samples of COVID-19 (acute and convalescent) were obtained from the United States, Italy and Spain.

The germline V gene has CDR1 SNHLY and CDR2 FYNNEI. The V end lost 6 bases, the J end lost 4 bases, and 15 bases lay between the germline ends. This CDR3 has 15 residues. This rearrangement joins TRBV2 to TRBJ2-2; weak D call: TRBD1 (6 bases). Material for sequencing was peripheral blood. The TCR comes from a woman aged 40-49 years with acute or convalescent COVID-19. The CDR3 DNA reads TGTGCCAGCAGAAGTGGGGACACTGGCACCGGGGAGCTGTTTTTT. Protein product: CASRSGDTGTGELFF.